These 11 T cell receptor beta chains were all obtained from the same sample, sequenced in a study of shared clonotypes between healthy human individuals. The protocol was immunoSEQ multiplex PCR, while the TCRdb copy is restricted to in-frame clones and leaves out a portion. The sample has about 490,000 clones; more than 75% are singletons. The sequenced sample was PBMCs. These TCRs come from a middle-aged woman in good health. Some clones in this sample may be carry-over from other donors' samples.

The chain is built from TRBV7-2 and TRBJ2-2, with TRBD2 as a possible D gene (6 bases). The V end lost 5 bases, the J end lost 3 bases, and 10 bases lay between the germline ends. Per germline, CDR1 SGHTA and CDR2 FQGNSA. This CDR3 has 14 residues. CDR3 sequence reads: CASSPRGYTGELFF. For the CDR3, the DNA is TGTGCCAGCAGCCCTCGGGGGTACACCGGGGAGCTGTTTTTT.

This chain links TRBV29-1 with TRBJ1-2; D not resolved. Trimming stripped 5 bases from V and 8 bases from J, with 6 bases between. In germline, CDR1 is SQVTM, CDR2 ANQGSEA. The CDR3 length is 9 residues. CDR3 in DNA: TGCAGCGTTTCTCCAGGCTACACCTTC. Protein product: CSVSPGYTF.

The chain is built from TRBV6-5 and TRBJ1-5, with D maybe TRBD1 (6 bases). Trimming removed 4 bases at V and 3 bases at J, with 10 bases between. The CDR3 consists of 14 residues. Germline-derived CDR1 and CDR2 are MNHEY and SVGAGI. CDR3 in DNA: TGTGCCAGCAGTTCCGGACAGATCAATCAGCCCCAGCATTTT. Translated: CASSSGQINQPQHF.

The CDR3 DNA is TGTGCCAGCAGCTTTGACAGGGAATTGGACAACTATGGCTACACCTTC. Translation gives CASSFDRELDNYGYTF. This chain connects TRBV11-2 to TRBJ1-2; TRBD1 matches at 7 bases. V trimming: 3 bases; J trimming: 2 bases; junction bases outside the gene matches: 9. This CDR3 contains 16 residues. Germline V gene data show CDR1 as SGHAT and CDR2 as FQNNGV.

The V call is TRBV5-8, the J call TRBJ1-2; no clear D. Germline CDR1 is SGHTS and CDR2 is YDEGEE. Between the trimmed V and J ends, which lost 4 bases and 7 bases, there was a span of 8 bases. This CDR3 has 11 residues. CDR3: CASSGSTGYTF. In nucleotides, the CDR3 is TGTGCCAGCAGCGGGAGCACTGGCTACACCTTC.

This clone was seen once. The V gene is TRBV10-1, the J gene TRBJ1-2; the D gene is possibly TRBD1 (5 bases). Germline CDR1 reads WNHNN; CDR2 reads SYGVQD (reference sequence). V was shortened by 3 bases and J by 6 bases, with 5 bases between the two germline ends. This CDR3 is built from 11 residues. The CDR3 protein is CASSEGDGYTF. Here the CDR3 DNA reads TGCGCCAGCAGTGAAGGGGATGGCTACACCTTC.

The chain uses TRBV5-4 and TRBJ2-5; 7 bases fit TRBD2. The V segment lost 2 bases and the J segment 5 bases; nucleotides outside the gene matches: 6. CDR1 and CDR2 (germline): SGHNT, YYREEE (reference sequence). The CDR3 has 14 amino acids. The CDR3 sequence is CASSFPAGGETQYF. In nucleotides, the CDR3 is TGTGCCAGCAGCTTCCCTGCCGGGGGGGAGACCCAGTACTTC.

V usage is TRBV7-9 and J usage is TRBJ1-5; maybe TRBD1 (5 bases). The V end was cut by 5 bases, the J end by 6 bases, with 23 bases between. Germline CDR1 is SEHNR and CDR2 is FQNEAQ (reference sequence). CDR3 size: 17 residues. The CDR3 reads CASSHRTEFRRVQPQHF. The CDR3 DNA sequence: TGTGCCAGCAGCCATAGGACCGAATTCCGCAGGGTTCAGCCCCAGCATTTT.

The rearrangement uses TRBV11-3 and TRBJ2-5; TRBD1 matches at 8 bases. The CDR3 consists of 18 residues. Germline CDR1 is SGHNT and CDR2 is YENEEA. Losses at the gene ends were 5 bases for V and 2 bases for J; bases not matched to a gene: 16. The CDR3 reads CASSAGQGGSVWQETQYF. The CDR3 DNA sequence: TGTGCCAGCAGCGCAGGACAGGGAGGTAGTGTTTGGCAAGAGACCCAGTACTTC.

This clone was counted between two and nine times. As DNA, the CDR3 is TGTGCCAGCAGCCCGAATTTCCGGTCCGGGGAGCTGTTTTTT. Amino acids: CASSPNFRSGELFF. The J gene is TRBJ2-2, the V gene TRBV11-2; no clear D. The CDR3 loop spans 14 amino acids. Germline loops: CDR1 SGHAT, CDR2 FQNNGV. V was clipped by 5 bases and J by 6 bases, with 13 bases between them.

The chain couples TRBV7-9 to TRBJ2-7; the D gene is possibly TRBD1 (5 bases). In germline, CDR1 is SEHNR, CDR2 FQNEAQ (reference sequence). The ends were cut back, 3 bases at V and 0 bases at J, with 6 bases in the middle. The CDR3 consists of 13 residues. The CDR3 nucleotides are TGTGCCAGCAGCTTGGACACCTCCTACGAGCAGTACTTC. Protein sequence: CASSLDTSYEQYF. Full variable domain (outside the CDR3, taken from reference TRBV7-9 and TRBJ2-7): DTGVSQNPRHKITKRGQNVTFRCDPISEHNRLYWYRQTLGQGPEFLTYFQNEAQLEKSRLLSDRFSAERPKGSFSTLEIQRTEQGDSAMYLCASSLDTSYEQYFGPGTRLTVT.